This TCR beta chain emerged from a study of blood T cell repertoires in COVID-19. Study at large: Some COVID-19 samples were acute and others convalescent; all came from the United States, Italy and Spain. From T cells, B-cell-depleted T cells, or PBMCs came the material, which was cDNA or gDNA.

Per the original methods: From reference gene primer amplification, estimates of nucleated cell counts were derived. Produced via immunoSEQ multiplex PCR; TCRdb's table is partial and in-frame only. The V and J calls and clone size were taken over from that table, and D and trimming were inferred from the DNA. The data show around 160,000 clones, roughly 76% seen once. The CDR3 runs to 14 residues. The germline V gene encodes CDR1 SGHDT and CDR2 YYEEEE. V lost 5 bases, J lost 4 bases, and 8 bases stayed unmatched. The count of this clone is one. The source is a human donor with acute or convalescent COVID-19. The donor label of this sample is uncertain. Source material: peripheral blood. The V gene is TRBV5-6, the J gene TRBJ1-2; TRBD1 matches at 7 bases. The DNA for the CDR3 is TGTGCCAGCAGTACCGGGACAGTCACCTATGGCTACACCTTC. It specifies CASSTGTVTYGYTF.